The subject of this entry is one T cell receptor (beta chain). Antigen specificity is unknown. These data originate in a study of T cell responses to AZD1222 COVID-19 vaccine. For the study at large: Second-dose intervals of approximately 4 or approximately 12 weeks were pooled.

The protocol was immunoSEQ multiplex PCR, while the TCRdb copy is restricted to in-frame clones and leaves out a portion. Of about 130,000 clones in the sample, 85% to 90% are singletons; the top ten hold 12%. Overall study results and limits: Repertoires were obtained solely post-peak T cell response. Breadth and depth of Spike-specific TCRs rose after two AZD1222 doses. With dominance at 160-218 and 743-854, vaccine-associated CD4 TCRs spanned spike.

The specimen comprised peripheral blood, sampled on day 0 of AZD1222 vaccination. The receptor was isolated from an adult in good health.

The CDR3: CASSLDPDSRYGYTF. As DNA, the CDR3 is TGTGCCAGCAGCTTAGACCCGGACAGTCGCTATGGCTACACCTTC. The V gene is TRBV5-5, the J gene TRBJ1-2; weak D call: TRBD1 (6 bases). Germline lookup yields CDR1 SGHKS and CDR2 YYEKEE (reference sequence). Trimming took 2 bases from V and 4 from J, leaving 15 bases between them. The CDR3 has 15 amino acids.